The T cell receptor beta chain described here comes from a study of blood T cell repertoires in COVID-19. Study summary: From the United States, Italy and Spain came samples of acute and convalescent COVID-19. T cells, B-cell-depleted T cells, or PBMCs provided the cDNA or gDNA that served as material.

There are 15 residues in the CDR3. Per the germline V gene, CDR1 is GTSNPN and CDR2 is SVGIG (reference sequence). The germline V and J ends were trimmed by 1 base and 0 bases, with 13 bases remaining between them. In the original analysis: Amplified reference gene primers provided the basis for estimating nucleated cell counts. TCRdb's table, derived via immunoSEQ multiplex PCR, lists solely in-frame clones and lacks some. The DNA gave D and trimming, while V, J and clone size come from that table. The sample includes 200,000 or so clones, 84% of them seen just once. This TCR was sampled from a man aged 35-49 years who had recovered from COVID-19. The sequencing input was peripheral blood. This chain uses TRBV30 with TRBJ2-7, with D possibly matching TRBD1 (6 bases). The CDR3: CAWSGGPLISYEQYF. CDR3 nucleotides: TGTGCCTGGAGTGGGGGGCCTTTAATCTCCTACGAGCAGTACTTC.